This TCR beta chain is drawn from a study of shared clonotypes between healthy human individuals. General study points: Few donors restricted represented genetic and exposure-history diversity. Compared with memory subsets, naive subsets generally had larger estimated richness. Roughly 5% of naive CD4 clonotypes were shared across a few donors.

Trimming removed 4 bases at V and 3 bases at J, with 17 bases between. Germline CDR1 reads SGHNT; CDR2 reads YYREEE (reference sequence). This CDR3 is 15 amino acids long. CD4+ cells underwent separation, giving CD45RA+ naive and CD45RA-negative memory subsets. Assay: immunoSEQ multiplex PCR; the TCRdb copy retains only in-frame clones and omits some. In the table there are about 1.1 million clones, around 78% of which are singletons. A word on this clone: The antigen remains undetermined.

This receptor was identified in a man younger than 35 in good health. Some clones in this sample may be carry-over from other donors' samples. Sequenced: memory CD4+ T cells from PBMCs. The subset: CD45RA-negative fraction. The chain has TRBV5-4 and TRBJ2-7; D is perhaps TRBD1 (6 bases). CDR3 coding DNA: TGTGCCAGCAGCGGGCAGGCAGGGACATACTACGAGCAGTACTTC. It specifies CASSGQAGTYYEQYF. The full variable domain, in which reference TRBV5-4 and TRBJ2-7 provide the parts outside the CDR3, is ETGVTQSPTHLIKTRGQQVTLRCSSQSGHNTVSWYQQALGQGPQFIFQYYREEENGRGNFPPRFSGLQFPNYSSELNVNALELDDSALYLCASSGQAGTYYEQYFGPGTRLTVT.